A single sample is the source of the 32 T cell receptor beta chains below, sequenced in a study of T cells in Graves' hyperthyroidism and ophthalmopathy. Amplification yielded TCR beta CDR3 regions, with RNA transcripts as the source. The HTBI primer set was used in a first-round RT-PCR of the TCR CDR3. TCRdb called the multiplex PCR reads again in MiXCR, with one record for every CDR3 protein. The sample contains around 600,000 distinct CDR3 sequences, 16% of which appear only once. Sequences were obtained from blood. The receptors derive from a middle-aged woman with Graves' ophthalmopathy.

This clonotype came up many times. V gene TRBV18 combines with J gene TRBJ2-7, with TRBD1 matching 9 bases. Looked up from germline, CDR1 is KGHSH and CDR2 is LQKENI. Germline trimming cut 3 bases from V and 3 bases from J; bases unmatched to any gene: 9. The CDR3 sequence is 16 residues long. CDR3 sequence reads: CASSPSTGQGYYEQYF. CDR3 in DNA: TGTGCCAGCTCACCTAGCACGGGACAGGGTTACTACGAGCAGTACTTC.

This clonotype occurred many times. The chain uses TRBV12-3 or TRBV12-4 and TRBJ2-5, with 8 positions matching TRBD2. Trimming cost V 7 bases and J 4 bases; bases outside gene matches: 11. The CDR3 sequence is 15 residues long. The CDR3 here is CASNQAGAGIETQYF. CDR3 coding DNA: TGTGCCAGCAACCAAGCGGGGGCCGGGATAGAGACCCAGTACTTC.

This clonotype was found a few times. CDR3 bases: TGTGCCAGCAGCCAAGATCCGGGACAGGGACCCTACGAGCAGTACTTC. It encodes CASSQDPGQGPYEQYF. The gene calls are TRBV14 and TRBJ2-7, with TRBD1 matching over 9 bases. V lost 0 bases and J lost 2; bases outside the gene matches: 5. The CDR3 runs 16 residues. Germline CDR1 SGHDN, CDR2 FVKESK.

V gene TRBV27 combines with J gene TRBJ1-1; no clear D. The V gene's germline CDR1 is MNHEY and CDR2 SMNVEV (reference sequence). The CDR3 has 15 residues. Trimming shortened V by 3 bases and J by 5 bases, and 16 bases separated the two germline ends. The CDR3 DNA is TGTGCCAGCAGTTTCCTACCCCGGGGTGGGACTGAAGCTTTCTTT. Its protein is CASSFLPRGGTEAFF.

CDR3 nucleotide sequence: TGTGCCAGCAGCACCGTTGCGAGCCCCTACAATGAGCAGTTCTTC. Its translation is CASSTVASPYNEQFF. The chain joins TRBV7-3 to TRBJ2-1; D is unclear. Germline-derived CDR1 and CDR2 are SGHTA and FQGTGA. CDR3 length: 15 residues. Trimming removed 5 bases from V and 2 bases from J, with 13 bases in between.

This clonotype was recorded a few times. This chain connects TRBV12-3 or TRBV12-4 to TRBJ2-2; 10 nucleotides match TRBD1. The V segment lost 5 bases and the J segment 5 bases; nucleotides outside the gene matches: 5. The CDR3 has 15 residues. The DNA for the CDR3 is TGTGCCAGCAGTCTCCGGACAGGGGGGACCGGGGAGCTGTTTTTT. The encoded protein is CASSLRTGGTGELFF.

The CDR3 DNA follows: TGTGCCAGTAGTACACCGGGACAGGGTGTGAACACTGAAGCTTTCTTT. Encoded protein: CASSTPGQGVNTEAFF. J is TRBJ1-1 and V is TRBV19; 9 positions agree with TRBD1. V lost 4 bases and J lost 0; bases outside the gene matches: 6. The CDR3 length is 16 residues. Germline V gene lookup returns CDR1 LNHDA and CDR2 SQIVND (reference sequence).

This clonotype was recorded at least ten times. This sequence joins TRBV28 and TRBJ2-3; maybe TRBD1 (7 bases). The germline V gene encodes CDR1 MDHEN and CDR2 SYDVKM. Trimming left V 5 bases short and J 5 bases short, with 20 bases between. CDR3 length: 16 residues. The CDR3: CASSTKTGRSRDTQYF. The CDR3 region has the DNA TGTGCCAGCAGTACTAAGACAGGGAGGAGTCGAGATACGCAGTATTTT.

V and J are TRBV2 and TRBJ2-7; no clear D gene. Germline-derived CDR1 and CDR2 are SNHLY and FYNNEI. The CDR3 is made up of 15 amino acids. V was shortened by 1 base and J by 0 bases, with 10 bases between the two germline ends. CDR3 protein: CASSEEAVSSYEQYF. The CDR3, as DNA: TGTGCCAGCAGTGAAGAGGCGGTAAGCTCCTACGAGCAGTACTTC.

This clonotype occurred a few times. V gene TRBV12-3 or TRBV12-4 combines with J gene TRBJ1-5; D possibly corresponds to TRBD1 (5 bases). The CDR3 has 15 amino acids. V lost 6 bases, J lost 2 bases, and 14 bases lay in between. CDR3 bases: TGTGCCAGCAGCCTTCCGGGACCAGGCAATCAGCCCCAGCATTTT. The encoded protein is CASSLPGPGNQPQHF.

This clonotype was found many times. The rearrangement links TRBV7-9 to TRBJ2-1; possibly TRBD2 for D (5 bases). This CDR3 spans 15 amino acids. CDR1 SEHNR and CDR2 FQNEAQ come from the germline V gene (reference sequence). The ends were cut back, 3 bases at V and 5 bases at J, with 14 bases in the middle. The CDR3 spells CASSFSGIGNNEQFF. In nucleotides, the CDR3 is TGTGCCAGCAGCTTTTCCGGGATCGGCAACAATGAGCAGTTCTTC. The variable domain in full, with the rest retrieved from reference TRBV7-9 and TRBJ2-1, is DTGVSQNPRHKITKRGQNVTFRCDPISEHNRLYWYRQTLGQGPEFLTYFQNEAQLEKSRLLSDRFSAERPKGSFSTLEIQRTEQGDSAMYLCASSFSGIGNNEQFFGPGTRLTVL.

This clonotype was seen repeatedly, ten times or more. This chain links TRBV5-8 with TRBJ2-5; D uncertain. Germline values: CDR1 SGHTS, CDR2 YDEGEE. Trimming pared 0 bases from V and 1 base from J, leaving 10 bases between. CDR3 size: 15 residues. The CDR3 here is CASSLAGWTQETQYF. The DNA of the CDR3 is TGTGCCAGCAGCTTGGCCGGCTGGACCCAAGAGACCCAGTACTTC.

Ten or more counts support this clonotype. The V gene is TRBV2, the J gene TRBJ2-7; 9 bases map to TRBD2. The length of the CDR3 is 14 residues. J was trimmed by 9 bases and V by 1 base; bases with no gene match: 7. The germline gives CDR1 SNHLY, CDR2 FYNNEI. In nucleotides, the CDR3 is TGTGCCAGCAGTGAAGACTTACAGACTAGCGGGCAGTACTTC. Translating it yields CASSEDLQTSGQYF.

This clonotype was seen many times. The rearrangement joins TRBV11-3 to TRBJ2-1, with D maybe TRBD2 (6 bases). The CDR3 runs to 14 residues. Trimming cost V 0 bases and J 7 bases, with 10 bases left between them. The germline gives CDR1 SGHNT, CDR2 YENEEA. The CDR3 DNA reads as TGTGCCAGCAGCTTAGATGCGGAGGGGAATGAGCAGTTCTTC. Translated: CASSLDAEGNEQFF.

This clonotype has a handful of counts. The chain links TRBV5-1 to TRBJ1-3; D remains ambiguous. V gave up 6 bases and J gave up 0 bases, with 16 bases separating them. The CDR3 spans 16 residues. Germline assignment: CDR1 SGHRS and CDR2 YFSETQ. CDR3 region: CASKSPGGLSGNTIYF. Written as DNA, the CDR3 is TGCGCCAGCAAGTCGCCCGGTGGGCTCTCTGGAAACACCATATATTTT.

This clonotype appeared a few times. The gene calls are TRBV6-1 and TRBJ1-5, with unresolved D. The germline CDR1 and CDR2 sequences are MNHNS and SASEGT. CDR3 length equals 14 residues. Between the trimmed V and J ends, which lost 6 bases and 9 bases, there was a span of 18 bases. CDR3 bases: TGTGCCAGCAGCCCAGACGACCCGACGCGGCCCCAGCATTTT. Translating gives CASSPDDPTRPQHF.

This clonotype was picked up a small number of times. This chain uses TRBV27 with TRBJ1-5; 7 positions match TRBD1. There are 13 residues in the CDR3. Germline V gives CDR1 MNHEY, CDR2 SMNVEV (reference sequence). V shed 6 bases, J shed 6 bases, and the junction held 5 bases outside the gene matches. CDR3 DNA sequence: TGTGCCAGCAGCCTACAGGGGATTCAGCCCCAGCATTTT. Amino acids: CASSLQGIQPQHF.

A few counts support this clonotype. The chain couples TRBV27 to TRBJ1-2; 7 nucleotides line up with TRBD1. Unmatched junction bases numbered 12, after V lost 6 bases and J lost 8 bases. Per the germline V gene, CDR1 is MNHEY and CDR2 is SMNVEV (reference sequence). The CDR3 is 14 residues long. In DNA, the CDR3 is TGTGCCAGCAGCCCCGGGACAGCCTTCGTGGGCTACACCTTC. Translation gives CASSPGTAFVGYTF.

There are many counts of this clonotype. The chain employs TRBV11-3 and TRBJ1-1; 7 positions agree with TRBD1. Trimming took 5 bases from V and 11 from J; bases not matched to a gene: 17. This CDR3 spans 15 amino acids. CDR1 and CDR2 from the germline V gene are SGHNT and YENEEA. The CDR3 sequence is CASSEGPQGEGDAFF. CDR3 DNA: TGTGCCAGCAGCGAGGGACCCCAGGGGGAGGGAGACGCTTTCTTT.

In regard to this clonotype: A much larger clone lies one base from this, so it may be a read error. V gene TRBV28 combines with J gene TRBJ2-4; possible D gene TRBD2, 5 bases. The CDR3 covers 12 residues. CDR1 and CDR2 from the germline V gene are MDHEN and SYDVKM. V was pared by 6 bases and J by 11 bases, with 14 bases between. CDR3 DNA: TGTGCCAGCAGGGAGGAGAGGAACCTTCAGTACTTC. Translating gives CASREERNLQYF. The variable domain in full, with the rest retrieved from reference TRBV28 and TRBJ2-4, is DVKVTQSSRYLVKRTGEKVFLECVQDMDHENMFWYRQDPGLGLRLIYFSYDVKMKEKGDIPEGYSVSREKKERFSLILESASTNQTSMYLCASREERNLQYFGAGTRLSVL.

Comments on this clonotype: Being one base from a much bigger clone, this may be a read error. The chain combines TRBV29-1 with TRBJ2-5; 8 bases are a match to TRBD1. The CDR3 covers 15 residues. Germline lookup yields CDR1 SQVTM and CDR2 ANQGSEA. After removal of 1 base from V and 4 bases from J, the junction contained 8 bases not matched to a gene. CDR3 in amino acids: CSVEGGPGGGETQYF. Written as DNA, the CDR3 is TGCAGCGTTGAAGGGGGGCCAGGGGGCGGAGAGACCCAGTACTTC. Full variable domain (missing parts from reference TRBV29-1 and TRBJ2-5): SAVISQKPSRDICQRGTSLTIQCQVDSQVTMMFWYRQQPGQSLTLIATANQGSEATYESGFVIDKFPISRPNLTFSTLTVSNMSPEDSSIYLCSVEGGPGGGETQYFGPGTRLLVL.

This clonotype was seen ten or more times. This rearrangement joins TRBV2 to TRBJ1-2; 8 nucleotides line up with TRBD1. The V gene's germline CDR1 is SNHLY and CDR2 FYNNEI. V was pared by 5 bases and J by 3 bases, with 5 bases of the junction left unmatched. CDR3 length: 14 residues. The CDR3 protein is CASSPQGADYGYTF. CDR3 nucleotides: TGTGCCAGCAGTCCGCAGGGGGCAGACTATGGCTACACCTTC. Drawing the rest from reference TRBV2 and TRBJ1-2, the complete variable domain is EPEVTQTPSHQVTQMGQEVILRCVPISNHLYFYWYRQILGQKVEFLVSFYNNEISEKSEIFDDQFSVERPDGSNFTLKIRSTKLEDSAMYFCASSPQGADYGYTFGSGTRLTVV.

Turning to this clonotype: A much larger clone differs from this one at a single base, so this may be a read error. CDR3 nucleotides: TGTGCCAGCAGCCTGACTACAACAAACACCGGGGAGCTGCTTTTT. This encodes CASSLTTTNTGELLF. The chain recombines TRBV12-3 or TRBV12-4 with TRBJ2-2; a possible D gene is TRBD2 (5 bases). The CDR3 sequence is 15 residues long.

This clonotype was counted only a few times. The gene calls are TRBV5-1 and TRBJ2-5; a possible D gene is TRBD1 (6 bases). V lost 4 bases to trimming and J lost 4 bases, with 20 bases between them. Germline CDR1 SGHRS, CDR2 YFSETQ. The CDR3 totals 16 residues. The CDR3 DNA follows: TGCGCCAGCAGCCCTGCTGGCCGGGACAAGGTAGAGACCCAGTACTTC. This codes for CASSPAGRDKVETQYF.

This rearrangement joins TRBV5-4 to TRBJ2-7; D is perhaps TRBD2 (5 bases). CDR1 is SGHNT and CDR2 is YYREEE in the germline V gene (reference sequence). This CDR3 contains 14 residues. V was pared by 1 base and J by 6 bases, with 14 bases between. The CDR3 sequence: CASSLFRVGSEQYF. CDR3 nucleotides: TGTGCCAGCAGCTTGTTTCGGGTAGGGAGCGAGCAGTACTTC.

The chain uses TRBV20-1 and TRBJ2-5, with TRBD2 as a possible D gene (5 bases). This CDR3 comprises 15 residues. Germline-derived CDR1 and CDR2 are DFQATT and SNEGSKA (reference sequence). The V end lost 1 base, the J end lost 1 base, and 13 bases lay between the germline ends. The CDR3 protein is CSARALEGAQETQYF. The CDR3, as DNA: TGCAGTGCTAGAGCCTTAGAGGGCGCCCAAGAGACCCAGTACTTC.

In this sample, this clonotype turned up a few times. The chain employs TRBV9 and TRBJ1-4, with TRBD1 identical over 7 bases. Germline V lookup: CDR1 SGDLS, CDR2 YYNGEE. V shed 4 bases and J 3 bases; nucleotides not matched to a gene: 0. CDR3 length: 13 residues. The CDR3 is CASSRGPNEKLFF. CDR3 DNA: TGTGCCAGCAGCAGGGGGCCTAATGAAAAACTGTTTTTT.

In its sample, this clonotype was seen many times. V gene TRBV18 combines with J gene TRBJ2-2; no clear D. V shed 4 bases and J shed 5 bases, with 11 bases lying between them. Germline V gene lookup returns CDR1 KGHSH and CDR2 LQKENI. There are 14 residues in the CDR3. The CDR3 spells CASSRDTRTGELFF. The CDR3 DNA reads TGTGCCAGCTCACGCGACACCAGAACCGGGGAGCTGTTTTTT.

The J gene is TRBJ2-3, the V gene TRBV5-1; D not resolved. Germline V lookup: CDR1 SGHRS, CDR2 YFSETQ. The CDR3 sequence is 16 residues long. The V and J ends lost 4 bases and 6 bases respectively, with 21 bases between them. The DNA of the CDR3 is TGCGCCAGCAGCATAGCCGGACGGAAAGTCGGGGATACGCAGTATTTT. Residues: CASSIAGRKVGDTQYF. Using reference TRBV5-1 and TRBJ2-3 for the parts outside the CDR3, the full variable domain is KAGVTQTPRYLIKTRGQQVTLSCSPISGHRSVSWYQQTPGQGLQFLFEYFSETQRNKGNFPGRFSGRQFSNSRSEMNVSTLELGDSALYLCASSIAGRKVGDTQYFGPGTRLTVL.

The chain couples TRBV27 to TRBJ2-1; 7 nucleotides agree with TRBD1. The V gene end was trimmed by 5 bases and the J gene end by 8 bases; junction bases not matched to a gene: 3. This CDR3 region has 12 residues. Germline CDR1 reads MNHEY; CDR2 reads SMNVEV (reference sequence). CDR3 nucleotides: TGTGCCAGCAGTAAACAGGGGTATGAGCAGTTCTTC. Translated, it gives CASSKQGYEQFF.

This clonotype was counted ten times or more. The chain employs TRBV5-1 and TRBJ1-1; no definite D call. The CDR3 length is 14 residues. CDR1 SGHRS and CDR2 YFSETQ come from the germline V gene. Trimming pared 1 base from V and 6 bases from J, leaving 13 bases between. The CDR3 is CASSLNFPEAEAFF. The CDR3, as DNA: TGCGCCAGCAGCTTGAATTTTCCTGAGGCTGAAGCTTTCTTT.

The chain couples TRBV12-5 to TRBJ2-1; TRBD2 matches 7 bases. This CDR3 comprises 16 residues. Trimming at V came to 6 bases and at J to 6 bases, leaving 14 bases not matched to a gene. Germline V gives CDR1 LGHNT, CDR2 FRNRAP. The CDR3, as DNA: TGTGCTAGTGGCCCAGCACTAGCGAGGGACTCCAATGAGCAGTTCTTC. Protein: CASGPALARDSNEQFF.